Below are 7 T cell receptor beta chains sequenced from a single sample in a study of shared clonotypes between healthy human individuals. Profiled with immunoSEQ multiplex PCR; TCRdb holds only in-frame clones, not every one. The data hold 1.4 million or so clones, with approximately 98.5% observed a single time. Sequences were obtained from naive CD4+ T cells sorted from blood. Described subset: CD45RA+ positively selected. These receptors all stem from a man aged 25-45 years in good health.

The V gene is TRBV5-1, the J gene TRBJ2-7; 7 bases map to TRBD2. This CDR3 is 15 amino acids long. V gave up 0 bases and J gave up 4 bases; unmatched junction bases: 7. Germline V gene sequence: CDR1 SGHRS, CDR2 YFSETQ. The DNA of the CDR3 is TGCGCCAGCAGCTTGGAGGGCGGGAGTAGTTACGAGCAGTACTTC. This gives the protein CASSLEGGSSYEQYF. The full variable domain, in which reference TRBV5-1 and TRBJ2-7 provide the parts outside the CDR3, is KAGVTQTPRYLIKTRGQQVTLSCSPISGHRSVSWYQQTPGQGLQFLFEYFSETQRNKGNFPGRFSGRQFSNSRSEMNVSTLELGDSALYLCASSLEGGSSYEQYFGPGTRLTVT.

The genes are TRBV6-6 and TRBJ1-5, with D perhaps TRBD1 (6 bases). V lost 2 bases and J 0 bases, leaving 8 bases between the germline ends. The CDR3 contains 15 residues. CDR1 and CDR2 (germline): MNHNY, SVGAGI (reference sequence). The CDR3: CASSYAGASNQPQHF. DNA for the CDR3: TGTGCCAGCAGTTACGCGGGGGCTAGCAATCAGCCCCAGCATTTT.

The V call is TRBV5-4, the J call TRBJ2-3, with 9 bases matching TRBD2. The CDR3 is 16 amino acids. V was clipped by 2 bases and J by 2 bases; unmatched bases: 6. Germline CDR1 reads SGHNT; CDR2 reads YYREEE (reference sequence). DNA for the CDR3: TGTGCCAGCAGCTTAAAAGCGGGAGGATTCACAGATACGCAGTATTTT. It specifies CASSLKAGGFTDTQYF.

The chain employs TRBV15 and TRBJ1-5; D unresolved. CDR3 length: 16 amino acids. The V gene's germline CDR1 is LNHNV and CDR2 YYDKDF (reference sequence). Deletions cut 0 bases from V and 5 bases from J, with 14 bases between. CDR3 sequence: CATSRDLPASDQPQHF. The CDR3 region has the DNA TGTGCCACCAGCAGAGATCTTCCAGCGTCCGATCAGCCCCAGCATTTT.

The chain is built from TRBV18 and TRBJ2-7, with TRBD2 matching 12 bases. The CDR3 is 15 amino acids. The germline V gene encodes CDR1 KGHSH and CDR2 LQKENI. The trim removed 3 bases at V and 7 bases at J, leaving 7 bases unmatched. DNA of the CDR3: TGTGCCAGCTCACCCGGACTAGCGGGATCGCGGGAGCAGTACTTC. It encodes CASSPGLAGSREQYF.

The V and J genes are TRBV25-1 and TRBJ2-5; D is ambiguous. The CDR3 sequence is 13 residues long. Germline lookup yields CDR1 MGHDK and CDR2 SYGVNS. V was cut by 1 base and J by 6 bases, with 9 bases left in between. For the CDR3, the DNA is TGTGCCAGCAGTGAATTAGAACGGCAGACCCAGTACTTC. Protein sequence: CASSELERQTQYF.

The chain joins TRBV9 to TRBJ2-7; TRBD1 might be the D (7 bases). CDR3 size: 14 residues. V lost 4 bases, J lost 5 bases, and 16 bases lay in between. Germline values: CDR1 SGDLS, CDR2 YYNGEE. The CDR3 region has the DNA TGTGCCAGCAGCCTCGGAGGGGGCAAAGACGAGCAGTACTTC. Translated, it gives CASSLGGGKDEQYF. Based on the CDR3 plus reference TRBV9 and TRBJ2-7, the full variable domain is DSGVTQTPKHLITATGQRVTLRCSPRSGDLSVYWYQQSLDQGLQFLIQYYNGEERAKGNILERFSAQQFPDLHSELNLSSLELGDSALYFCASSLGGGKDEQYFGPGTRLTVT.